These 12 T cell receptor beta chains came from one sample sequenced in a study of beta chain features in type 1 diabetes. The sequenced template was cDNA made from the entire isolated RNA. TCRdb's copy holds only in-frame clones and misses some; the assay was immunoSEQ multiplex PCR. The sample contains under 950,000 clones, 15% to 20% of which appear only once. The specimen was naive CD4+ T cells from blood. The receptors were gathered from a young woman in good health.

Only a few counts were recorded for this clone. The V gene is TRBV7-3, the J gene TRBJ2-3; 7 nucleotides align to TRBD2. The J segment lost 5 bases and the V segment lost 2 bases, leaving 7 bases of the junction unmatched. From germline, CDR1 is SGHTA and CDR2 FQGTGA. CDR3 size: 15 residues. This CDR3 reads CASSLSGTKGDTQYF. The CDR3, as DNA: TGTGCCAGCAGCTTATCCGGGACTAAAGGAGATACGCAGTATTTT.

This clone was picked up a small number of times. This chain joins TRBV6-5 and TRBJ2-3; D perhaps matches TRBD2 (6 bases). The germline gives CDR1 MNHEY, CDR2 SVGAGI. The V end lost 0 bases, the J end lost 4 bases, and 14 bases lay between the germline ends. The CDR3 contains 16 residues. CDR3: CASSYSFGTGADTQYF. DNA for the CDR3: TGTGCCAGCAGTTACTCGTTTGGGACGGGAGCAGATACGCAGTATTTT.

The chain employs TRBV21-1 and TRBJ2-1; TRBD1 reflects the table's D call only, with no check against the DNA. TRBV21-1 is flagged as a pseudogene. This CDR3 comprises 17 residues. CDR3 in amino acids: CASSKGRGQRTYNEQFF. The CDR3, as DNA: TGTGCCAGCAGCAAAGGAAGAGGACAGAGAACCTACAATGAGCAGTTCTTC.

The chain couples TRBV28 to TRBJ1-5; D call uncertain. The CDR3 consists of 19 residues. V lost 3 bases, J lost 0 bases, and 21 bases lay in between. The germline CDR1 and CDR2 sequences are MDHEN and SYDVKM. The CDR3 sequence is CASSLAGFAEPYSNQPQHF. The CDR3 region has the DNA TGTGCCAGCAGTTTGGCAGGTTTTGCCGAACCCTATAGCAATCAGCCCCAGCATTTT.

This clone appeared a few times. The chain couples TRBV6-1 to TRBJ2-7; D remains ambiguous. Germline CDR1 reads MNHNS; CDR2 reads SASEGT. The CDR3 is 10 residues long. V lost 2 bases and J lost 10, with 6 bases in between. The CDR3 region is CASSEQTQYF. The CDR3 coding sequence is TGTGCCAGCAGTGAACAGACTCAGTACTTC.

J is TRBJ2-1 and V is TRBV6-8; 7 bases match TRBD2. The CDR3 covers 17 residues. The V gene end was trimmed by 1 base and the J gene end by 3 bases; junction bases not matched to a gene: 9. Germline CDR1 is MNHGY and CDR2 is SAAAGT. CDR3 sequence: CASSYFYPGGHYNEQFF. CDR3 DNA: TGTGCCAGCAGTTACTTTTATCCGGGAGGACACTACAATGAGCAGTTCTTC.

Only a few counts were recorded for this clone. This chain links TRBV10-2 with TRBJ2-1, with 11 bases that match TRBD2. From germline, CDR1 is WSHSY and CDR2 SAAADI. There are 13 residues in the CDR3. V lost 7 bases and J lost 7; bases outside the gene matches: 3. CDR3 in amino acids: CASNLAGGNEQFF. The DNA for the CDR3 is TGCGCCAGCAACTTAGCGGGAGGGAATGAGCAGTTCTTC.

The chain combines TRBV19 with TRBJ1-5; maybe TRBD1 (6 bases). The V gene lost 6 bases and the J gene lost 5 bases, with 17 bases spanning the gap. The germline CDR1 and CDR2 sequences are LNHDA and SQIVND (reference sequence). CDR3 length: 15 amino acids. CDR3 sequence (DNA): TGTGCCAGTAGGAGGGGGGGGCTGAGGGATCAGCCCCAGCATTTT. It translates to CASRRGGLRDQPQHF.

The chain is built from TRBV19 and TRBJ2-5; D remains ambiguous. This CDR3 is built from 13 residues. The V end lost 1 base, the J end lost 5 bases, and 8 bases lay between the germline ends. The germline V gene has CDR1 LNHDA and CDR2 SQIVND (reference sequence). CDR3 sequence (DNA): TGTGCCAGTAGTATAGCTGGCGCGGAGACCCAGTACTTC. Translating it yields CASSIAGAETQYF.

This clone was found a few times. The rearrangement links TRBV28 to TRBJ2-5; D gene uncertain. Trimming cost V 2 bases and J 4 bases, with 11 bases left between them. Germline V gene lookup returns CDR1 MDHEN and CDR2 SYDVKM. The CDR3 consists of 14 residues. The CDR3 loop reads CASSLHQDGETQYF. The CDR3 DNA sequence: TGTGCCAGCAGTTTACACCAAGACGGAGAGACCCAGTACTTC.

This clone was found a few times. The V and J genes are TRBV4-3 and TRBJ2-1, with 11 nucleotides matching TRBD2. The CDR3 spans 17 residues. CDR1 is LGHNA and CDR2 is YSLEER in the germline V gene. Trimming took 0 bases from V and 3 from J; bases not matched to a gene: 4. The CDR3 sequence is CASSQDALAGGYNEQFF. DNA of the CDR3: TGCGCCAGCAGCCAAGATGCCCTAGCGGGAGGCTACAATGAGCAGTTCTTC.

CDR3 in amino acids: CDQSGPSYEQYF. Written as DNA, the CDR3 is TGTGATCAGAGCGGACCTTCCTACGAGCAGTACTTC. The V and J genes are TRBV28 and TRBJ2-7; D perhaps matches TRBD2 (5 bases). Looked up from germline, CDR1 is MDHEN and CDR2 is SYDVKM. The CDR3 totals 12 residues.